This T cell receptor (beta chain) was retrieved from a study of blood T cell repertoires in COVID-19. Study at large: Nucleic acid was either cDNA or gDNA, and it came from T cells, B-cell-depleted T cells, or PBMCs.

Per germline, CDR1 SGHNT and CDR2 YENEEA. Trimming removed 0 bases at V and 7 bases at J, with 13 bases between. The CDR3 runs to 15 residues. This clone was recorded only once. As processed by the authors: Amplifying reference gene primers gave estimates of nucleated cell counts. TCRdb's table, derived via immunoSEQ multiplex PCR, lists solely in-frame clones and lacks some. V, J and clone size are those of that table, while D and trimming were read from the DNA. The data show 200,000 or so clones, roughly 85% seen once. The sample taken for sequencing was PBMCs or T cells enriched from blood (not recorded which). This rearrangement joins TRBV11-3 to TRBJ2-1, with D possibly being TRBD1 (7 bases). The TCR was taken from a man between 25 and 39 years old who had recovered from COVID-19. CDR3 DNA: TGTGCCAGCAGCTTAGACAGGGGGGAACCAAATGAGCAGTTCTTC. It is translated as CASSLDRGEPNEQFF.